Reported below is one T cell receptor beta chain. This sample was taken from a study of T cells in Graves' hyperthyroidism and ophthalmopathy. Trimming took 7 bases from V and 0 from J; bases not matched to a gene: 4. CDR3 length: 13 residues. The germline V gene has CDR1 DFQATT and CDR2 SNEGSKA (reference sequence). The TCR beta CDR3 regions underwent amplification using RNA transcripts as the source. HTBI primers were employed in a first-round RT-PCR of the TCR CDR3. TCRdb processed the multiplex PCR reads anew with MiXCR; each CDR3 protein has one entry. The sample consists of hundreds of thousands of distinct CDR3 sequences, 15% to 20% of them appearing once. It was at first hyperthyroidism diagnosis, before any ophthalmopathy symptoms, that the blood sample was taken.

The TCR comes from a woman aged 50 to 65 with Graves' hyperthyroidism that later progressed to Graves' ophthalmopathy. The sequencing sample was made of blood. V is TRBV20-1 and J is TRBJ2-3, with 7 bases lining up with TRBD2. CDR3: CSVGSGSTDTQYF. The CDR3 DNA reads TGCAGTGTCGGTAGCGGGAGCACAGATACGCAGTATTTT.